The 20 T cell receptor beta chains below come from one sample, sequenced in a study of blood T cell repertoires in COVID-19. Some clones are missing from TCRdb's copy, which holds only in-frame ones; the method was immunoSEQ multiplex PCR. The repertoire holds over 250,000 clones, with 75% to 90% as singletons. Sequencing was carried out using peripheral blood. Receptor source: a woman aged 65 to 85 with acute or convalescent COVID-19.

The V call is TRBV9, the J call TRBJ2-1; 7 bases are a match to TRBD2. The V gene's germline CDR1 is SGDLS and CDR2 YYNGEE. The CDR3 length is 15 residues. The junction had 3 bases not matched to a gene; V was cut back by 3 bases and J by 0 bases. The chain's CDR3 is CASSARGDSYNEQFF. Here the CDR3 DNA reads TGTGCCAGCAGCGCCCGGGGGGACTCCTACAATGAGCAGTTCTTC.

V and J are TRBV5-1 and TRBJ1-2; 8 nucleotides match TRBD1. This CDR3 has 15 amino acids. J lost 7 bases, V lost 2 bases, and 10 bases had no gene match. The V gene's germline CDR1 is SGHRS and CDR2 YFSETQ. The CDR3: CASSFTTGTGFGYTF. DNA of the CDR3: TGCGCCAGCAGCTTTACAACCGGGACAGGATTTGGCTACACCTTC.

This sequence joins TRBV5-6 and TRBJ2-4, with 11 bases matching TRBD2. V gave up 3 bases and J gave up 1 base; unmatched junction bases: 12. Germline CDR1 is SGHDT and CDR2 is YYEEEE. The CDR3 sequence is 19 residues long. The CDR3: CASSWGLAALTPAKNIQYF. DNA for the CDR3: TGTGCCAGCAGCTGGGGACTAGCGGCCTTAACTCCTGCCAAAAACATTCAGTACTTC. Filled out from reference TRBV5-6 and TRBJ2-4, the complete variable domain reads DAGVTQSPTHLIKTRGQQVTLRCSPKSGHDTVSWYQQALGQGPQFIFQYYEEEERQRGNFPDRFSGHQFPNYSSELNVNALLLGDSALYLCASSWGLAALTPAKNIQYFGAGTRLSVL.

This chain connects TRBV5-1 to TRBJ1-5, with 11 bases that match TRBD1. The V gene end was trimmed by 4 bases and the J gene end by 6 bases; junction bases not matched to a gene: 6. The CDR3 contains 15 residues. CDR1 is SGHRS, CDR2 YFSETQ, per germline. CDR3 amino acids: CASSPGQGVGQPQHF. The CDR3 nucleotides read TGCGCCAGCAGCCCGGGACAGGGGGTTGGTCAGCCCCAGCATTTT. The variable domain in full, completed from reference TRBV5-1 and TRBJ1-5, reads KAGVTQTPRYLIKTRGQQVTLSCSPISGHRSVSWYQQTPGQGLQFLFEYFSETQRNKGNFPGRFSGRQFSNSRSEMNVSTLELGDSALYLCASSPGQGVGQPQHFGDGTRLSIL.

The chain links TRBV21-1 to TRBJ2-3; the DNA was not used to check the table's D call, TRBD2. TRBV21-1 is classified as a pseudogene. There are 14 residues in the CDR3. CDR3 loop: CASNPTSLLDTQYF. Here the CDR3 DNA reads TGTGCCAGCAACCCGACTAGCCTTCTAGATACGCAGTATTTT.

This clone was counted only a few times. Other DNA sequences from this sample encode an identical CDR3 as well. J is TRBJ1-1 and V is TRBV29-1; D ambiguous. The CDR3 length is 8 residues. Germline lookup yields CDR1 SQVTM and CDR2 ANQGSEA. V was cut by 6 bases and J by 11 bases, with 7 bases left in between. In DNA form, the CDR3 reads TGCAGCGTCACCGGGGCTTTCTTT. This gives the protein CSVTGAFF.

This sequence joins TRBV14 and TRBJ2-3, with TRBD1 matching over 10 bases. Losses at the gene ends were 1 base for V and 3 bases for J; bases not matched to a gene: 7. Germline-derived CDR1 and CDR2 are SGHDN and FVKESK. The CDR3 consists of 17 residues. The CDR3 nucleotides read TGTGCCAGCAGCCAAGGGGGACAGGGGCGCGGAACAGATACGCAGTATTTT. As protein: CASSQGGQGRGTDTQYF.

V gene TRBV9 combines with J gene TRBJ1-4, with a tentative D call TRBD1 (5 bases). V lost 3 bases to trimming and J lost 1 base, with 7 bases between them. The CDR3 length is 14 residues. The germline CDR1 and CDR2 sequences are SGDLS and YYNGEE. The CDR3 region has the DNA TGTGCCAGCAGCGGCCAGGGAACTAATGAAAAACTGTTTTTT. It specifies CASSGQGTNEKLFF.

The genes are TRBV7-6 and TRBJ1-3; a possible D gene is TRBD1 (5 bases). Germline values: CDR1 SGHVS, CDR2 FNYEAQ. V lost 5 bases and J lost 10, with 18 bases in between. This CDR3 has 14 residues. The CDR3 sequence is CASSGRDSYGTIYF. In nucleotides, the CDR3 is TGTGCCAGCAGCGGACGGGACTCCTATGGAACCATATATTTT.

CDR3 nucleotide sequence: TGTGCCAGTAGTACCGACAGGGGGCGGACGAATGAGCAGTTCTTC. Translation gives CASSTDRGRTNEQFF. The chain is built from TRBV19 and TRBJ2-1; 10 nucleotides line up with TRBD1. CDR3 size: 15 residues. V was pared by 4 bases and J by 7 bases, with 7 bases of the junction left unmatched. CDR1 and CDR2 (germline): LNHDA, SQIVND (reference sequence).

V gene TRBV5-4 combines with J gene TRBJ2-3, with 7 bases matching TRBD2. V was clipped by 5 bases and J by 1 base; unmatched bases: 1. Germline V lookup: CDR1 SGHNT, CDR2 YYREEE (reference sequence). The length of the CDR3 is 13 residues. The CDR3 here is CASRAGGTDTQYF. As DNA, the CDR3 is TGTGCCAGCAGGGCGGGAGGCACAGATACGCAGTATTTT.

CDR3 sequence reads: CASSYWGTGDEAFF. The CDR3 DNA is TGCGCCAGCAGCTATTGGGGGACAGGAGATGAAGCTTTCTTT. This chain connects TRBV5-1 to TRBJ1-1; 8 positions agree with TRBD1. V shed 3 bases, J shed 7 bases, and the junction held 8 bases outside the gene matches. This CDR3 region has 14 residues. CDR1 and CDR2 from the germline V gene are SGHRS and YFSETQ.

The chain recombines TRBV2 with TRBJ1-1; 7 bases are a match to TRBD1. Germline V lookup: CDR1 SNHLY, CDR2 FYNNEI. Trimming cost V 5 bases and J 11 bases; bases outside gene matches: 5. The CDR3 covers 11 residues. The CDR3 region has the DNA TGTGCCAGCAGTTTACAGGGGCACGCTTTCTTT. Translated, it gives CASSLQGHAFF.

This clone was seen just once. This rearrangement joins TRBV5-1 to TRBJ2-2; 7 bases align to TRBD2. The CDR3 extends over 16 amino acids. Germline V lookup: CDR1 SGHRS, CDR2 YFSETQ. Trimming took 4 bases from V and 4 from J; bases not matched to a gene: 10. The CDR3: CASSVGSSGVTGELFF. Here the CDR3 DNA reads TGCGCCAGCAGCGTGGGGTCAAGCGGGGTCACCGGGGAGCTGTTTTTT.

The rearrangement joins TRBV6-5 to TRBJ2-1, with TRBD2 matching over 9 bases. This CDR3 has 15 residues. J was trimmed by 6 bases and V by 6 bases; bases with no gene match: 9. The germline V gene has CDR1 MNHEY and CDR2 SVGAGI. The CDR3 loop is CASRRVAGVGNEQFF. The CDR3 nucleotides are TGTGCCAGCAGGAGGGTAGCGGGGGTCGGCAATGAGCAGTTCTTC.

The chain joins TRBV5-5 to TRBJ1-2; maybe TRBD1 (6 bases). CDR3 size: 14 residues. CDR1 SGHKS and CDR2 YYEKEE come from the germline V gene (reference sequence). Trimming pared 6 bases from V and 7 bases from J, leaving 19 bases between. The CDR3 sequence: CASTFLGGRGGYTF. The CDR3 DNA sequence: TGTGCCAGCACCTTTCTAGGGGGAAGGGGTGGCTACACCTTC.

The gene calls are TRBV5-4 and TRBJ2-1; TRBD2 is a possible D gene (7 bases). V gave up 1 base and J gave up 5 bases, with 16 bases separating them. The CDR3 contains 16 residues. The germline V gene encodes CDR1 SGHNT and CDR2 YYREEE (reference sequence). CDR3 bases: TGTGCCAGCAGCTTGAGGTCGGGGGGCTTCCACAATGAGCAGTTCTTC. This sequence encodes CASSLRSGGFHNEQFF.

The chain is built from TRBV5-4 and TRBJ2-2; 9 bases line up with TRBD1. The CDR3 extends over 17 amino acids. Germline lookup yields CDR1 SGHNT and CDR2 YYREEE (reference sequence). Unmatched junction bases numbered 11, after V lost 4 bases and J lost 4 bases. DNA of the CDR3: TGTGCCAGCAGCGGGGGGCGTCGGACAGGGGTCACCGGGGAGCTGTTTTTT. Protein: CASSGGRRTGVTGELFF.

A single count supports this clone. The CDR3 here is CAWSTSGPGEKLFF. In nucleotides, the CDR3 is TGTGCCTGGTCCACCTCAGGGCCGGGTGAAAAACTGTTTTTT. This chain uses TRBV30 with TRBJ1-4; possibly TRBD1 for D (5 bases). The germline V and J ends were trimmed by 5 bases and 7 bases, with 17 bases remaining between them. Germline assignment: CDR1 GTSNPN and CDR2 SVGIG (reference sequence). This CDR3 spans 14 amino acids.

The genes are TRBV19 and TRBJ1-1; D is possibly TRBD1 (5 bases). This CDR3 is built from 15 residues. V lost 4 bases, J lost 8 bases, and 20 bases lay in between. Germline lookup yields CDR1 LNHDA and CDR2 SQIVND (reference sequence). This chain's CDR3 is CASSKGRWGTREAFF. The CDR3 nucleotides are TGTGCCAGTAGTAAGGGGCGATGGGGAACGCGGGAAGCTTTCTTT.